The rows below give T cell receptor beta chains drawn from one sample of a study of a mutant IDH1 vaccine in newly diagnosed glioma. TCRdb's table, derived via immunoSEQ multiplex PCR, lists solely in-frame clones and lacks some. Here the sample spans about 60,000 clones, about 87% being singletons. No cognate antigen is known for these TCRs. The sample consisted of PBMCs, taken from a glioma patient whose treatment included an IDH1 peptide vaccine. All receptors come from a man between 18 and 35 years old with glioma. Both conserved end residues are part of each CDR3. The order of the fields is J gene, V gene, clone size, D gene, CDR3 protein, CDR3 DNA. D genes are given only for firm matches. Where a row states a size, it is once, few, many or the class of an expanded clone; other rows omit it.

J gene: TRBJ1-1; V gene: TRBV11-2; clone size: .; D gene: TRBD1; CDR3 protein: CASSPQGIVSKAFF; CDR3 DNA: TGTGCCAGCAGCCCACAGGGGATTGTTTCGAAGGCTTTCTTT
J gene: TRBJ1-6; V gene: TRBV27; clone size: .; D gene: .; CDR3 protein: CASSLSPARLNSPLHF; CDR3 DNA: TGTGCCAGCAGTTTATCACCCGCCAGGCTTAATTCACCCCTCCACTTT
J gene: TRBJ1-2; V gene: TRBV20-1; clone size: .; D gene: .; CDR3 protein: CSARSQGGYTF; CDR3 DNA: TGCAGTGCTAGATCGCAGGGGGGCTACACCTTC
J gene: TRBJ1-1; V gene: TRBV30; clone size: .; D gene: .; CDR3 protein: CAWSTGPQDTEAFF; CDR3 DNA: TGTGCCTGGAGCACGGGTCCTCAGGACACTGAAGCTTTCTTT
J gene: TRBJ1-1; V gene: TRBV5-1; clone size: few; D gene: TRBD1; CDR3 protein: CASSNPGTANTEAFF; CDR3 DNA: TGCGCCAGCAGTAACCCAGGGACAGCGAACACTGAAGCTTTCTTT
J gene: TRBJ2-7; V gene: TRBV5-6; clone size: .; D gene: .; CDR3 protein: CASSKPGVDEQYF; CDR3 DNA: TGTGCCAGCAGTAAGCCGGGGGTCGACGAGCAGTACTTC
J gene: TRBJ2-5; V gene: TRBV30; clone size: .; D gene: .; CDR3 protein: CAWSVSDRETQYF; CDR3 DNA: TGTGCCTGGAGTGTCTCCGATCGGGAGACCCAGTACTTC
J gene: TRBJ1-1; V gene: TRBV18; clone size: .; D gene: .; CDR3 protein: CASSPPLVSAEAFF; CDR3 DNA: TGTGCCAGCTCACCACCCCTCGTCTCGGCTGAAGCTTTCTTT
J gene: TRBJ1-3; V gene: TRBV29-1; clone size: .; D gene: .; CDR3 protein: CSVESDRHGNTIYF; CDR3 DNA: TGCAGCGTTGAATCCGACAGACATGGAAACACCATATATTTT
J gene: TRBJ2-1; V gene: TRBV19; clone size: .; D gene: TRBD1; CDR3 protein: CASSIWDRGFGGEQFF; CDR3 DNA: TGTGCCAGTAGTATCTGGGACAGGGGGTTCGGTGGTGAGCAGTTCTTC
J gene: TRBJ1-1; V gene: TRBV7-6; clone size: .; D gene: .; CDR3 protein: CASSLLAGGSLNTEAFF; CDR3 DNA: TGTGCCAGCAGCTTATTAGCTGGGGGGTCCCTGAACACTGAAGCTTTCTTT
J gene: TRBJ2-2; V gene: TRBV9; clone size: once; D gene: TRBD1; CDR3 protein: CASNLGDRANTGELFF; CDR3 DNA: TGTGCCAGCAACCTGGGAGACAGGGCGAACACCGGGGAGCTGTTTTTT